This TCR beta chain was captured in a study of graft-versus-host responses after intestinal transplantation. Concerning this clone itself: The antigen is undetermined.

The CDR3 totals 15 residues. Germline V CDR1 and CDR2: SGHRS, YFSETQ. With 4 bases removed from V and 2 bases from J, the gap between germline ends came to 15 bases. Using immunoSEQ multiplex PCR, the repertoire was profiled, and TCRdb retains in-frame clones only, with some absent. The sample consists of 85,000 to 90,000 clones, 92% of them appearing once. The clonotype was recovered from a human donor who received an intestinal transplant. The chain recombines TRBV5-1 with TRBJ2-5; D might be TRBD1 (5 bases). The sample was unstimulated CD4+ T cells sorted from spleen or lymph node cells, taken before intestinal transplant. Here the CDR3 DNA reads TGCGCCAGCAGCCCCGGACATCAGCTACAAGAGACCCAGTACTTC. Protein sequence: CASSPGHQLQETQYF. Full variable domain (outside the CDR3, taken from reference TRBV5-1 and TRBJ2-5): KAGVTQTPRYLIKTRGQQVTLSCSPISGHRSVSWYQQTPGQGLQFLFEYFSETQRNKGNFPGRFSGRQFSNSRSEMNVSTLELGDSALYLCASSPGHQLQETQYFGPGTRLLVL.